Below, one T cell receptor beta chain is given with its context. Its target is unknown. The data were taken from a study of shared clonotypes between healthy human individuals. Whole-study results and caveats: Non-shared clonotypes were found to have lower generation probabilities than the clonotypes that were shared by all four of the sorted-subset donors. Large sequencing depth failed to make sorted-subset sequencing complete, rarefaction showed.

Repertoires were generated with immunoSEQ multiplex PCR, while TCRdb's copy carries only in-frame clones and drops some. In the table there are 950,000 to 1,100,000 clones, 75% to 85% of which are singletons. The CDR3 is made up of 15 amino acids. CDR1 and CDR2 (germline): SGHVS, FQNEAQ. V was clipped by 5 bases and J by 4 bases, with 12 bases between them. V usage is TRBV7-8 and J usage is TRBJ1-6, with unresolved D. The receptor comes from a man between 18 and 29 years old in good health. Some clones in this sample may be carry-over from other donors' samples. What was sequenced was memory CD4+ T cells from PBMCs. Stated subset: CD45RA-negative fraction. In nucleotides, the CDR3 is TGTGCCAGCAGCGCAGACGGCTCTTATAATTCACCCCTCCACTTT. Its translation is CASSADGSYNSPLHF.